One sample yielded the 27 T cell receptor beta chains listed below, sequenced in a study of regulatory T cells in long-lasting Graves disease. Arm-PCR of CDR3 regions and iRepertoire HTBI primers were the basis on which TCR beta libraries were built. TCRdb redid the calling of the multiplex PCR reads with MiXCR, one entry per CDR3 protein. The sample consists of hundreds of thousands of distinct CDR3 sequences, roughly 15% of them appearing once. Documented time point: newly diagnosed GD, antithyroid drugs for less than 3 months. Making the TCR library involved RNA that had been extracted from PBMCs. This sample was shared with a second study, whose subject was T cells in Graves' hyperthyroidism and ophthalmopathy.

The sample consisted of peripheral blood mononuclear cells (PBMCs), taken at new diagnosis, from a patient treated with antithyroid drugs. Every receptor here comes from a woman in her 30s with Graves disease.

This clonotype showed up many times. The V call is TRBV11-2, the J call TRBJ2-7; 9 bases are a match to TRBD2. The CDR3 consists of 15 residues. Germline V gene data show CDR1 as SGHAT and CDR2 as FQNNGV. V shed 3 bases and J 2 bases; nucleotides not matched to a gene: 5. CDR3 sequence reads: CASSFPGGRAYEQYF. CDR3 bases: TGTGCCAGCAGCTTCCCTGGCGGGAGGGCCTACGAGCAGTACTTC.

This clonotype was observed at least ten times. V is TRBV3-1 and J is TRBJ1-4, with TRBD1 as a possible D gene (6 bases). The CDR3 is 14 residues long. The V and J ends lost 7 bases and 2 bases respectively, with 11 bases between them. Germline V gene lookup returns CDR1 LGHDT and CDR2 YNNKEL (reference sequence). CDR3 in amino acids: CASTLQGTNEKLFF. CDR3 sequence (DNA): TGTGCCAGCACCCTACAGGGCACTAATGAAAAACTGTTTTTT.

This clonotype was counted many times. The J gene is TRBJ1-3, the V gene TRBV20-1; TRBD1 matches at 8 bases. The CDR3 sequence is 12 residues long. Germline V gene data show CDR1 as DFQATT and CDR2 as SNEGSKA (reference sequence). J gave up 8 bases and V 5 bases, and 5 bases lay outside the gene matches. The CDR3 loop reads CSAGQGTDTIYF. In DNA form, the CDR3 reads TGCAGTGCTGGACAGGGTACCGACACCATATATTTT.

This clonotype has only a few counts. J is TRBJ2-7 and V is TRBV28; TRBD2 agrees at 8 bases. The CDR3 sequence is 17 residues long. Germline V gene lookup returns CDR1 MDHEN and CDR2 SYDVKM. V shed 5 bases, J shed 3 bases, and the junction held 15 bases outside the gene matches. The DNA of the CDR3 is TGTGCCAGCAGTCCAAACCTCCGCGGGGGGAGACTCTACGAGCAGTACTTC. Protein: CASSPNLRGGRLYEQYF.

The gene calls are TRBV13 and TRBJ1-2, with TRBD1 as a possible D gene (6 bases). V was shortened by 3 bases and J by 5 bases, with 10 bases between the two germline ends. The CDR3 covers 13 residues. The germline gives CDR1 PRHDT, CDR2 FYEKMQ (reference sequence). The CDR3 loop reads CASSFGTRYGYTF. The CDR3 DNA is TGTGCCAGCAGCTTTGGGACAAGATATGGCTACACCTTC.

This clonotype turned up a few times. The gene calls are TRBV2 and TRBJ2-2, with 8 bases matching TRBD1. The CDR3 has 22 amino acids. Trimming at V came to 4 bases and at J to 0 bases, leaving 22 bases not matched to a gene. Germline values: CDR1 SNHLY, CDR2 FYNNEI. CDR3 bases: TGTGCCAGCAGTGGTCCTCTATGGACAGGGCTAGTATGGAGTCCGAACACCGGGGAGCTGTTTTTT. Encoded protein: CASSGPLWTGLVWSPNTGELFF.

The chain recombines TRBV10-1 with TRBJ2-5; 7 nucleotides match TRBD2. CDR1 is WNHNN, CDR2 SYGVQD, per germline (reference sequence). The CDR3 consists of 16 residues. V trimming: 9 bases; J trimming: 4 bases; junction bases outside the gene matches: 17. CDR3 in DNA: TGCGCCAGTCCCGGTGGACTAGAGACGGGGAGAGAGACCCAGTACTTC. Translating gives CASPGGLETGRETQYF.

The CDR3 sequence is CASKRTQTRRSSGNTIYF. The CDR3 DNA reads TGTGCCAGCAAGCGAACCCAAACGAGGAGGAGCTCTGGAAACACCATATATTTT. The V call is TRBV12-3 or TRBV12-4, the J call TRBJ1-3; unclear D gene. V dropped 7 bases and J dropped 0 bases, with 22 bases sitting between them. The CDR3 runs 18 residues.

The chain carries TRBV7-9 and TRBJ1-3, with D uncertain. The CDR3 loop spans 17 amino acids. CDR1 and CDR2 (germline): SEHNR, FQNEAQ (reference sequence). Trimming removed 5 bases at V and 0 bases at J, with 17 bases between. CDR3 coding DNA: TGTGCCAGCAGCGGTACTCGACGTACGACCTCTGGAAACACCATATATTTT. Its translation is CASSGTRRTTSGNTIYF.

Only a few counts were recorded for this clonotype. The gene calls are TRBV19 and TRBJ1-5, with D possibly matching TRBD1 (6 bases). V lost 3 bases and J 7 bases, leaving 22 bases between the germline ends. CDR3 length: 17 amino acids. Germline V gives CDR1 LNHDA, CDR2 SQIVND (reference sequence). The chain's CDR3 is CASSMLGGLNLDQPQHF. The DNA for the CDR3 is TGTGCCAGTAGTATGTTAGGGGGACTAAATCTTGACCAGCCCCAGCATTTT.

This clonotype was observed a single time. J is TRBJ1-1 and V is TRBV19; 9 bases align to TRBD1. Germline CDR1 LNHDA, CDR2 SQIVND (reference sequence). This CDR3 is 14 amino acids long. Unmatched junction bases numbered 6, after V lost 7 bases and J lost 3 bases. The CDR3 bases are TGTGCCAGTAACATACAGGGGGCTTACACTGAAGCTTTCTTT. This codes for CASNIQGAYTEAFF.

The chain recombines TRBV29-1 with TRBJ2-3; 7 bases map to TRBD1. Germline loops: CDR1 SQVTM, CDR2 ANQGSEA. The CDR3 has 16 residues. J was trimmed by 1 base and V by 5 bases; bases with no gene match: 12. CDR3 sequence (DNA): TGCAGCGTTAGGGGGAGACCCCAGGGGGGCACAGATACGCAGTATTTT. It encodes CSVRGRPQGGTDTQYF.

With regard to this clonotype: Just one base apart from a much larger clone, this may be a read error. J is TRBJ1-3 and V is TRBV2; weak D call: TRBD1 (5 bases). CDR1 and CDR2 from the germline V gene are SNHLY and FYNNEI. The CDR3 is 16 residues long. In DNA, the CDR3 is TGTGCCTGCAGTGAAAGTTCGGGAGGGGCTGGAAACACCATATATTTT. This sequence encodes CACSESSGGAGNTIYF.

The gene calls are TRBV10-3 and TRBJ2-5, with D uncertain. The CDR3 consists of 15 residues. V lost 2 bases and J 5 bases, leaving 15 bases between the germline ends. Germline lookup yields CDR1 ENHRY and CDR2 SYGVKD. The CDR3 bases are TGTGCCATCAGTGAGATCATGCAGGTTAAGGAGACCCAGTACTTC. Amino acid sequence: CAISEIMQVKETQYF.

This chain links TRBV20-1 with TRBJ2-2; D unclear. The CDR3 has 15 residues. The V and J ends lost 6 bases and 1 base respectively, with 15 bases between them. The germline V gene encodes CDR1 DFQATT and CDR2 SNEGSKA (reference sequence). In nucleotides, the CDR3 is TGCAGTGCCCCCGGAGCAGTTGGGAACACCGGGGAGCTGTTTTTT. It specifies CSAPGAVGNTGELFF.

This clonotype has a count of ten or more. The chain combines TRBV6-1 with TRBJ1-1, with D possibly being TRBD1 (6 bases). V lost 7 bases and J lost 10, with 16 bases in between. This CDR3 has 12 amino acids. The germline V gene encodes CDR1 MNHNS and CDR2 SASEGT. The CDR3: CASNLGGQRAFF. In nucleotides, the CDR3 is TGTGCCAGCAATTTAGGGGGGCAGAGAGCTTTCTTT.

The rearrangement joins TRBV6-4 to TRBJ1-3; no clear D. CDR1 is MRHNA, CDR2 SNTAGT, per germline. This CDR3 comprises 15 residues. Trimming stripped 1 base from V and 1 base from J, with 8 bases between. This chain's CDR3 is CASSDFERSGNTIYF. The CDR3 DNA reads as TGTGCCAGCAGTGACTTTGAGCGGTCTGGAAACACCATATATTTT.

There are many counts of this clonotype. J is TRBJ1-1 and V is TRBV28, with D possibly matching TRBD1 (6 bases). V was pared by 7 bases and J by 1 base, with 16 bases between. The CDR3 is made up of 15 amino acids. Germline CDR1 and CDR2: MDHEN and SYDVKM. The CDR3, as DNA: TGTGCCAGCACCCTACAAGGACAGAAGAACACTGAAGCTTTCTTT. Translation gives CASTLQGQKNTEAFF.

This clonotype came up many times. The chain links TRBV12-3 or TRBV12-4 to TRBJ2-1, with 12 bases identical to TRBD2. The CDR3 is 12 amino acids. Losses at the gene ends were 6 bases for V and 15 bases for J; bases not matched to a gene: 6. The DNA of the CDR3 is TGTGCCAGCAGGCTAGCGGGAGGGTTTAGGTTCTTC. It encodes CASRLAGGFRFF.

The rearrangement links TRBV6-1 to TRBJ2-7; 7 bases fit TRBD1. V was pared by 7 bases and J by 6 bases, with 3 bases of the junction left unmatched. The CDR3 extends over 11 amino acids. Germline CDR1 reads MNHNS; CDR2 reads SASEGT. This CDR3 reads CASNTGVEQYF. The CDR3 region has the DNA TGTGCCAGCAATACAGGGGTCGAGCAGTACTTC.

This clonotype was counted ten times or more. The J gene is TRBJ2-7, the V gene TRBV7-2; 7 bases align to TRBD2. The CDR3 loop spans 14 amino acids. The V gene end was trimmed by 5 bases and the J gene end by 4 bases; junction bases not matched to a gene: 8. Germline V gene sequence: CDR1 SGHTA, CDR2 FQGNSA. CDR3 loop: CASSPPGGTYEQYF. CDR3 nucleotide sequence: TGTGCCAGCAGCCCACCGGGGGGTACGTACGAGCAGTACTTC.

This clonotype was seen more than once but under ten times. The chain links TRBV20-1 to TRBJ2-3, with 7 bases identical to TRBD2. V gave up 6 bases and J gave up 0 bases; unmatched junction bases: 9. Germline values: CDR1 DFQATT, CDR2 SNEGSKA (reference sequence). The CDR3 covers 15 residues. CDR3 protein: CSAIAGDTSTDTQYF. The CDR3 DNA sequence: TGCAGTGCCATCGCGGGAGACACTAGCACAGATACGCAGTATTTT.

This clonotype came up a few times. The chain is built from TRBV20-1 and TRBJ2-2; the match to TRBD2 covers 8 bases. Germline trimming cut 6 bases from V and 4 bases from J; bases unmatched to any gene: 10. Looked up from germline, CDR1 is DFQATT and CDR2 is SNEGSKA (reference sequence). This CDR3 is 15 amino acids long. This CDR3 is CSARREGVRTGELFF. For the CDR3, the DNA is TGCAGTGCCCGCCGGGAGGGAGTTCGCACCGGGGAGCTGTTTTTT.

There are a few counts of this clonotype. This chain links TRBV7-6 with TRBJ1-1; a weak D match, TRBD1 (5 bases). The CDR3 extends over 15 amino acids. Germline assignment: CDR1 SGHVS and CDR2 FNYEAQ. Trimming removed 5 bases at V and 1 base at J, with 14 bases between. The CDR3 region is CASSPFIRENTEAFF. In DNA, the CDR3 is TGTGCCAGCAGCCCCTTCATCAGGGAGAACACTGAAGCTTTCTTT.

The chain employs TRBV27 and TRBJ2-5, with TRBD2 matching 7 bases. Germline V CDR1 and CDR2: MNHEY, SMNVEV (reference sequence). This CDR3 contains 15 residues. V shed 4 bases, J shed 3 bases, and the junction held 8 bases outside the gene matches. CDR3 bases: TGTGCCAGCAGTTCCCCAGGGAGGGCCGAAGAGACCCAGTACTTC. It is translated as CASSSPGRAEETQYF.

The rearrangement joins TRBV5-1 to TRBJ2-3, with 7 bases lining up with TRBD2. Germline V CDR1 and CDR2: SGHRS, YFSETQ. CDR3 length: 15 amino acids. This CDR3 reads CACGPSGSRTDTQYF. The DNA of the CDR3 is TGCGCGTGTGGTCCTAGCGGATCCCGCACAGATACGCAGTATTTT.

At least ten counts were recorded for this clonotype. The chain carries TRBV2 and TRBJ1-5; D gene uncertain. The germline CDR1 and CDR2 sequences are SNHLY and FYNNEI. Trimming pared 7 bases from V and 5 bases from J, leaving 12 bases between. This CDR3 is built from 13 residues. The CDR3 loop is CASTGRRDQPQHF. CDR3 DNA sequence: TGTGCCAGCACCGGCCGGCGGGATCAGCCCCAGCATTTT.